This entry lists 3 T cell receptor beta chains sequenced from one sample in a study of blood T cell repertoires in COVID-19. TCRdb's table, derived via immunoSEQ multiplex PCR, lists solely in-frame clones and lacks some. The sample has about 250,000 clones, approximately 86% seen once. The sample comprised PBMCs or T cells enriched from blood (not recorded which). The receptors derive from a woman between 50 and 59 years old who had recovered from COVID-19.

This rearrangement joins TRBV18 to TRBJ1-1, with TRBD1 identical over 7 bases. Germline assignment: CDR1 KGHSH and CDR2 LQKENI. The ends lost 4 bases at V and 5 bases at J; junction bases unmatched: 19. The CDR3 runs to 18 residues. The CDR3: CASSQGRPGGILRTEAFF. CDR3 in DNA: TGTGCCAGCTCACAAGGTAGGCCAGGGGGAATCTTAAGGACTGAAGCTTTCTTT.

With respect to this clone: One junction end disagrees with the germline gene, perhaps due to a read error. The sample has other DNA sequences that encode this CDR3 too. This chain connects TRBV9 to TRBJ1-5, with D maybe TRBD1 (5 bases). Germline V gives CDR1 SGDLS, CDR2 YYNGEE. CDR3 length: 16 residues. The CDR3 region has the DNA TGTGCCAGCAGCTCAGGCCGGGGGAGCAGCAACCAGCCCCAGCATTTT. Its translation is CASSSGRGSSNQPQHF.

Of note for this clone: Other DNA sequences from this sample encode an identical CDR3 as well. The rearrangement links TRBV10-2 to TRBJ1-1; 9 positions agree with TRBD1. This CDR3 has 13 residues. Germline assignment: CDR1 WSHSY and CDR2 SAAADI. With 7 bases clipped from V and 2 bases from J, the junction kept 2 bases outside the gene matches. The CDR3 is CASKGQGNTEAFF. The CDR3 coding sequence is TGCGCCAGCAAGGGACAGGGAAACACTGAAGCTTTCTTT.